A selection of T cell receptor beta chains follows, all from one sample in a study of regulatory T cells in long-lasting Graves disease. MiXCR was run by TCRdb on the multiplex PCR reads, yielding one entry per CDR3 protein. The sample has around 510,000 distinct CDR3 sequences, around 21% seen once. Material: peripheral blood mononuclear cells (PBMCs), obtained when the disease was refractory, from a patient treated with antithyroid drugs. Every receptor here comes from a female donor with Graves disease. CDR3s include the opening cysteine and the closing phenylalanine or tryptophan. The order of the fields is V gene, J gene, clone size, D gene, CDR3 protein, CDR3 DNA. The D gene is left open where the match is weak. Not all rows give a size; the values are once, few, many and, for expanded clones, a class.

TRBV6-2/TRBV6-3,TRBJ2-7,many,-,CASSYSGPIREYEQYF,TGTGCCAGCAGTTACTCAGGGCCGATTAGAGAGTACGAGCAGTACTTC
TRBV11-2,TRBJ2-1,few,TRBD1,CASSLEGQGYNEQFF,TGTGCCAGCAGCTTAGAGGGACAGGGGTACAATGAGCAGTTCTTC
TRBV5-4,TRBJ1-2,-,-,CASSLAGGAGSYGYTF,TGTGCCAGCAGCTTGGCGGGTGGGGCAGGGAGCTATGGCTACACCTTC
TRBV7-2,TRBJ1-3,few,TRBD1,CASSKGRGSSGNTIYF,TGTGCCAGCAGCAAGGGCAGGGGGAGCTCTGGAAACACCATATATTTT
TRBV20-1,TRBJ2-7,-,TRBD1,CSAPFRDSGLNEQYF,TGCAGTGCTCCCTTCCGGGACAGTGGGCTTAACGAGCAGTACTTC
TRBV11-2,TRBJ2-6,few,TRBD1,CASSLVLPTGRSSGANVLTF,TGTGCCAGCAGCTTAGTTCTTCCGACAGGGCGAAGCTCTGGGGCCAACGTCCTGACTTTC
TRBV6-2/TRBV6-3,TRBJ2-7,many,-,CASSWGSLYEQYF,TGTGCCAGCAGTTGGGGGTCGCTATACGAGCAGTACTTC
TRBV6-2/TRBV6-3,TRBJ1-5,-,-,CASRGDLYSDQPQHF,TGTGCCAGCAGGGGGGATCTCTATAGCGATCAGCCCCAGCATTTT
TRBV9,TRBJ2-7,-,-,CASSVRPSPYEQYF,TGTGCCAGCAGCGTACGGCCCTCTCCCTACGAGCAGTACTTC
TRBV7-9,TRBJ2-5,-,-,CASSLARGSGETQYF,TGTGCCAGCAGCTTAGCCCGGGGGTCTGGCGAGACCCAGTACTTC
TRBV11-2,TRBJ2-6,few,-,CASSPRPVSGANVLTF,TGTGCCAGCAGCCCTAGACCGGTCTCTGGGGCCAACGTCCTGACTTTC
TRBV5-1,TRBJ1-1,-,-,CASSLVAGKNTEAFF,TGCGCCAGCAGCTTGGTCGCAGGGAAGAACACTGAAGCTTTCTTT
TRBV5-1,TRBJ2-2,few,-,CASSTGQGGDGELFF,TGCGCCAGCAGCACAGGACAGGGAGGGGACGGGGAGCTGTTTTTT
TRBV28,TRBJ2-7,many,TRBD2,CASSSTGLQSYEQYF,TGTGCCAGCAGTTCCACGGGACTACAGAGCTACGAGCAGTACTTC
TRBV5-6,TRBJ1-1,few,-,CASSLAGAVEAFF,TGTGCCAGCAGCTTGGCCGGGGCAGTTGAAGCTTTCTTT
TRBV7-8,TRBJ2-3,-,TRBD2,CASSSLGGSGDTQYF,TGTGCCAGCAGCTCACTTGGCGGGAGTGGGGATACGCAGTATTTT
TRBV28,TRBJ2-7,-,TRBD1,CASSLSGTDLYEQYF,TGTGCCAGCAGCCTCTCCGGGACAGACCTCTACGAGCAGTACTTC
TRBV28,TRBJ1-1,many,-,CASRVIGTNTEAFF,TGTGCCAGCAGAGTCATCGGGACGAACACTGAAGCTTTCTTT
TRBV9,TRBJ2-7,many,-,CASSVEDSPYEQYF,TGTGCCAGCAGCGTAGAAGACAGCCCCTACGAGCAGTACTTC
TRBV19,TRBJ1-1,many,-,CATYEAGNTEAFF,TGTGCTACCTATGAGGCGGGGAACACTGAAGCTTTCTTT
TRBV7-9,TRBJ1-4,few,TRBD1,CASSLDRGQNEKLFF,TGTGCCAGCAGCCTCGACAGGGGACAGAATGAAAAACTGTTTTTT
TRBV7-9,TRBJ2-7,many,-,CASSFSSGEQYF,TGTGCCAGCAGCTTCAGTTCGGGCGAGCAGTACTTC
TRBV10-2,TRBJ2-7,many,-,CASSGPSEEQYF,TGCGCCAGCAGTGGGCCCTCCGAAGAGCAGTACTTC
TRBV29-1,TRBJ2-3,-,TRBD1,CSAADLGTEANF,TGCAGCGCCGCAGATCTCGGGACAGAAGCAAATTTT
TRBV13,TRBJ1-4,many,TRBD1,CASSLGTGDEKLFF,TGTGCCAGCAGCCTCGGGACAGGGGATGAAAAACTGTTTTTT
TRBV28,TRBJ2-7,many,TRBD2,CASSPLTSHPPSYEQYF,TGTGCCAGCAGTCCTCTGACTAGCCACCCTCCCTCCTACGAGCAGTACTTC
TRBV19,TRBJ1-1,-,-,CASLALGQEAFF,TGTGCCAGCTTGGCCTTGGGGCAAGAAGCTTTCTTT
TRBV27,TRBJ2-7,many,TRBD2,CASSWSAGSSYEQYF,TGTGCCAGCAGTTGGTCAGCGGGATCCTCCTACGAGCAGTACTTC
TRBV7-8,TRBJ2-7,many,-,CASSIPGLGVEQYF,TGTGCCAGCAGCATACCGGGACTGGGAGTCGAGCAGTACTTC
TRBV2,TRBJ2-1,-,-,CASRDNSGALYNEQFF,TGTGCCAGCAGAGATAATTCCGGGGCCCTCTACAATGAGCAGTTCTTC
TRBV5-1,TRBJ2-5,-,TRBD2,CASRRTFGGGETQYF,TGCGCCAGCAGAAGAACTTTCGGGGGAGGGGAGACCCAGTACTTC
TRBV12-3/TRBV12-4,TRBJ1-2,many,-,CASSPYLRGELNYGYTF,TGTGCCAGCAGCCCGTATTTAAGGGGAGAGCTTAACTATGGCTACACCTTC
TRBV13,TRBJ2-7,many,-,CASSLGKDGAYEQYF,TGTGCCAGCAGCTTAGGAAAGGACGGTGCCTACGAGCAGTACTTC
TRBV20-1,TRBJ2-2,-,TRBD1,CSATGGGGTGELFF,TGCAGTGCTACAGGGGGCGGCGGCACCGGGGAGCTGTTTTTT
TRBV29-1,TRBJ2-2,-,TRBD1,CSVGDRAGELFF,TGCAGCGTTGGGGACAGGGCCGGGGAGCTGTTTTTT